This T cell receptor beta chain came from a study of CXCR3-negative and CXCR3-positive naive CD8 T cells. Findings of the study overall: For CXCR3-positive naive cells, TRB CDR3s were more hydrophobic than those of CXCR3-negative naive cells. Memory CD8+ cells showed much lower diversity, while both naive subsets were comparably high.

UMI-tagged TRB cDNA libraries were built via 5' RACE. TCRdb reprocessed the 5' RACE reads and reports one entry per CDR3 protein, with no DNA. This sample's table reports 150,000 or so distinct CDR3 sequences. Sorting yielded triplicates of approximately 300,000 cells for each CD8+ T cell subset. From germline, CDR1 is WSHSY and CDR2 SAAADI. The CDR3 spans 13 residues. About this clonotype itself: Its antigen is still unknown.

Sequencing was carried out using naive CXCR3+ CD8+ T cells from blood. Subset described: CD45RO-CCR7+CD27+CD95- naive CD8+ T cells expressing CXCR3 (TNR3+). This sequence was found in a human donor in good health. Some clones in this sample may be carry-over from other donors' samples. The chain couples TRBV10-2 to TRBJ2-7; TCRdb outputs TRBD2, but without DNA this stays unchecked. Here the CDR3 reads CASSELAGAEQYF.